This TCR beta chain emerged from a study of monozygotic twins with inflammatory bowel disease. From germline, CDR1 is MNHNS and CDR2 SASEGT. The CDR3 loop spans 13 amino acids. TCRdb reprocessed the 5' RACE reads; each CDR3 protein has one entry and no DNA is given. The sample has some 170,000 distinct CDR3 sequences; the top ten hold 2.8%. The chain has TRBV6-1 and TRBJ2-1. The TCR comes from a human donor with ulcerative colitis or Crohn's disease, or a healthy co-twin of an affected twin (not recorded which). The source material was blood. This CDR3 is CASSDRAYNEQFF.